This T cell receptor (beta chain) was observed in a study of cytomegalovirus exposure and HLA in healthy donors. Regarding this clone: What it binds is unknown.

Study outcomes and limitations: A further, later analysis showed that HLA-associated TCR beta chains (compared with equally common others) were more clonally expanded. Most TCR sequences were rare, but some public TCRs occurred in many donors. The classifier reportedly diagnosed cytomegalovirus status with high specificity and sensitivity.

Germline CDR1 is LNHDA and CDR2 is SQIVND (reference sequence). The CDR3 sequence is 15 residues long. V was trimmed by 2 bases and J by 7 bases, leaving 14 bases between them. PCR used 60 Vbeta primers and 13 Jbeta primers. TCRdb's table, derived via immunoSEQ multiplex PCR, lists solely in-frame clones and lacks some. The sample yields approximately 170,000 clones, over 70% seen once. The receptor comes from a male donor in good health and CMV-seropositive. Material: PBMCs. The chain is built from TRBV19 and TRBJ2-2, with a weak D call TRBD2 (7 bases). The CDR3 coding sequence is TGTGCCAGTAGTATAATGGGGGGGGCCGGCGGGGAGCTGTTTTTT. It specifies CASSIMGGAGGELFF.